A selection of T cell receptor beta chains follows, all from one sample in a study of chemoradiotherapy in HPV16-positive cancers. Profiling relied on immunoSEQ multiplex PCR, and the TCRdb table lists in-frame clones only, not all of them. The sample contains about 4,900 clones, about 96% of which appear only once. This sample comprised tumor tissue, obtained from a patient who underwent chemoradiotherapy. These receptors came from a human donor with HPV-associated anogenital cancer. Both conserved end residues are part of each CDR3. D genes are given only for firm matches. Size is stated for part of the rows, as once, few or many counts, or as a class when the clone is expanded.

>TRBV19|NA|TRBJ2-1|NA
CASMSGHDSYNEQFF
TGTGCCAGTATGAGCGGCCACGACTCCTACAATGAGCAGTTCTTC
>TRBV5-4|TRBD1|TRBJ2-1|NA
CASSEGQALGEQFF
TGTGCCAGCAGCGAGGGACAGGCGCTCGGGGAGCAGTTCTTC
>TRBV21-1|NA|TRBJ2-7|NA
CASSERGGKPGQGAYEQYF
TGTGCCAGCAGCGAAAGAGGCGGCAAACCGGGACAGGGGGCATACGAGCAGTACTTC
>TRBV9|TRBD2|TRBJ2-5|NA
CASSASGGQAQTQYF
TGTGCCAGCAGCGCCAGCGGGGGCCAAGCTCAGACCCAGTACTTC
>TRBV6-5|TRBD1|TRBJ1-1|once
CASSYSGTGGSEAFF
TGTGCCAGCAGTTACTCCGGGACAGGGGGGTCAGAAGCTTTCTTT
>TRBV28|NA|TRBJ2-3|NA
CASSLQAGVLTDTQYF
TGTGCCAGCAGTTTGCAAGCAGGGGTGTTAACAGATACGCAGTATTTT
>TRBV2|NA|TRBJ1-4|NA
CASSVQRNEKLFF
TGTGCCAGCAGTGTACAGCGAAATGAAAAACTGTTTTTT
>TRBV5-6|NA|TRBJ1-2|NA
CASSHNLNRDRSINGYTF
TGTGCCAGCAGCCATAATTTAAATCGGGACCGAAGCATAAATGGCTACACCTTC
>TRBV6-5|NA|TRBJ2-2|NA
CASTKYPDTGELFF
TGTGCCAGCACAAAGTATCCCGACACCGGGGAGCTGTTTTTT
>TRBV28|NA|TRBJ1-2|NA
CASSLWGALAYGYTF
TGTGCCAGCAGTTTATGGGGTGCTTTAGCTTATGGCTACACCTTC
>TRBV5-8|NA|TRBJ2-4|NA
CASSLAQGNIQYF
TGTGCCAGCAGCTTGGCACAGGGAAACATTCAGTACTTC